These 5 T cell receptor beta chains share one sample of origin, sequenced in a study of control samples from healthy donors and cancer patients. Sequenced by immunoSEQ multiplex PCR; TCRdb stores in-frame clones only, minus some. The sample lists 50,000 to 55,000 clones, roughly 94% seen once, with 2% to 3% in the top ten. The sample was blood. The origin of the receptors is a man aged 25-45 years in good health.

The J gene is TRBJ2-7, the V gene TRBV4-1, with D perhaps matching TRBD1 or TRBD2 (5 bases each). This CDR3 spans 15 amino acids. CDR1 and CDR2 from the germline V gene are MGHRA and YSYEKL. The V and J ends lost 3 bases and 2 bases respectively, with 14 bases between them. The CDR3 DNA reads as TGCGCCAGCAGCCACCGAGAGGGGCAGCCCTACGAGCAGTACTTC. Its translation is CASSHREGQPYEQYF.

The rearrangement joins TRBV23-1 to TRBJ2-1; TRBD1 aligns across 9 bases. TRBV23-1 is recorded as an ORF, its role being uncertain. Losses at the gene ends were 2 bases for V and 2 bases for J; bases not matched to a gene: 4. This CDR3 is built from 16 residues. The chain's CDR3 is CASSQLDRGAYNEQFF. DNA of the CDR3: TGCGCCAGCAGTCAACTGGACAGGGGCGCCTACAATGAGCAGTTCTTC.

Only one count was recorded for this clone. Germline and junction disagree at one end, which may indicate a read error. J is TRBJ1-5 and V is TRBV6-5; no reliable D call. CDR1 is MNHEY and CDR2 is SVGAGI in the germline V gene. This CDR3 spans 13 amino acids. DNA for the CDR3: TGTGCCAGCAGTTACAGGAGCAATCTGCCCCAGCATTTT. Translating gives CASSYRSNLPQHF.

The chain has TRBV7-2 and TRBJ2-2; D may match TRBD1 or TRBD2 (5 bases each). V was trimmed by 1 base and J by 5 bases, leaving 5 bases between them. CDR1 SGHTA and CDR2 FQGNSA come from the germline V gene. The CDR3 sequence is 13 residues long. The CDR3 loop reads CASSLGGTGELFF. CDR3 in DNA: TGTGCCAGCAGCTTAGGGGGGACCGGGGAGCTGTTTTTT.

The gene calls are TRBV27 and TRBJ1-4; tentatively, D is TRBD1 (6 bases). V was shortened by 5 bases and J by 7 bases, with 14 bases between the two germline ends. The germline V gene has CDR1 MNHEY and CDR2 SMNVEV (reference sequence). The CDR3 consists of 14 residues. This CDR3 is CASSPLRGSEKLFF. CDR3 sequence (DNA): TGTGCCAGCAGTCCGCTCAGGGGTTCTGAAAAACTGTTTTTT.